One sample yielded the 16 T cell receptor beta chains listed below, sequenced in a study of blood T cell repertoires in COVID-19. Clones were sequenced by immunoSEQ multiplex PCR, and TCRdb holds only the in-frame ones, with some missing. Here the sample spans approximately 200,000 clones, 85% to 90% being singletons. The sequencing sample was made of PBMCs or T cells enriched from blood (not recorded which). The receptors were sampled from a man aged 25-45 years who had recovered from COVID-19.

The chain joins TRBV7-2 to TRBJ1-2; maybe TRBD1 (5 bases). Germline V gives CDR1 SGHTA, CDR2 FQGNSA. This CDR3 contains 13 residues. V dropped 1 base and J dropped 7 bases, with 10 bases sitting between them. The CDR3 coding sequence is TGTGCCAGCAGCTTAGGGTCAGGGCCTGGCTACACCTTC. Translating it yields CASSLGSGPGYTF.

This chain joins TRBV9 and TRBJ1-1; 8 bases are shared with TRBD1. V gave up 4 bases and J gave up 1 base; unmatched junction bases: 3. CDR1 and CDR2 from the germline V gene are SGDLS and YYNGEE. The CDR3 sequence is 14 residues long. The CDR3 loop is CASSYGQGNTEAFF. For the CDR3, the DNA is TGTGCCAGCAGCTACGGACAGGGGAACACTGAAGCTTTCTTT. Supplemented by reference TRBV9 and TRBJ1-1, the full variable domain reads DSGVTQTPKHLITATGQRVTLRCSPRSGDLSVYWYQQSLDQGLQFLIQYYNGEERAKGNILERFSAQQFPDLHSELNLSSLELGDSALYFCASSYGQGNTEAFFGQGTRLTVV.

V is TRBV4-1 and J is TRBJ2-5; 7 nucleotides align to TRBD2. This CDR3 contains 15 residues. V gave up 2 bases and J gave up 5 bases; unmatched junction bases: 8. The germline V gene has CDR1 MGHRA and CDR2 YSYEKL. CDR3 protein: CASSQSPTSAETQYF. The DNA for the CDR3 is TGCGCCAGCAGCCAAAGTCCTACTAGCGCTGAGACCCAGTACTTC.

This clone was picked up a small number of times. Written as DNA, the CDR3 is TGTGCCAGCGCGGAGAACTACGAGCAGTACTTC. Translation gives CASAENYEQYF. The chain is built from TRBV7-2 and TRBJ2-7; D unclear. V was clipped by 8 bases and J by 3 bases, with 8 bases between them. This CDR3 contains 11 residues. In germline, CDR1 is SGHTA, CDR2 FQGNSA.

The chain uses TRBV7-2 and TRBJ2-7, with D perhaps TRBD1 (5 bases). Looked up from germline, CDR1 is SGHTA and CDR2 is FQGNSA. The CDR3 extends over 17 amino acids. The V and J ends lost 1 base and 3 bases respectively, with 19 bases between them. CDR3 residues: CASSLDSPRAKNYEQYF. The CDR3 region has the DNA TGTGCCAGCAGCTTAGACTCTCCCAGGGCAAAAAACTACGAGCAGTACTTC.

The chain uses TRBV7-6 and TRBJ1-6; TRBD1 is a possible D gene (5 bases). The V end lost 2 bases, the J end lost 6 bases, and 14 bases lay between the germline ends. This CDR3 is 16 amino acids long. The V gene's germline CDR1 is SGHVS and CDR2 FNYEAQ. The CDR3 loop reads CASSLTYGGPNSPLHF. CDR3 bases: TGTGCCAGCAGCTTAACCTACGGGGGACCTAATTCACCCCTCCACTTT. Full variable domain (remainder filled in from reference TRBV7-6 and TRBJ1-6): GAGVSQSPRYKVTKRGQDVALRCDPISGHVSLYWYRQALGQGPEFLTYFNYEAQQDKSGLPNDRFSAERPEGSISTLTIQRTEQRDSAMYRCASSLTYGGPNSPLHFGNGTRLTVT.

V is TRBV19 and J is TRBJ2-1; no clear D gene. V was pared by 5 bases and J by 3 bases, with 8 bases between. The V gene's germline CDR1 is LNHDA and CDR2 SQIVND (reference sequence). The CDR3 sequence is 13 residues long. The CDR3 nucleotides are TGTGCCAGTAGTGCGGCAGACTACAATGAGCAGTTCTTC. This gives the protein CASSAADYNEQFF.

V gene TRBV21-1 combines with J gene TRBJ2-3; the D call in the table, TRBD1, was not verified against the DNA. TRBV21-1 is listed as a pseudogene. This CDR3 has 15 amino acids. CDR3 coding DNA: TGTGCCAGCAGCAGACGACAGGGTGCCATAGATACGCAGTATTTT. Translated, it gives CASSRRQGAIDTQYF.

The J gene is TRBJ1-2, the V gene TRBV5-4, with D possibly matching TRBD1 (6 bases). Trimming took off 0 bases at V and 2 bases at J, with 11 bases between the two ends. The germline CDR1 and CDR2 sequences are SGHNT and YYREEE (reference sequence). CDR3 length: 15 residues. The CDR3 DNA is TGTGCCAGCAGCTTGGGGGCAGGGACAAACTATGGCTACACCTTC. Translated: CASSLGAGTNYGYTF.

The chain links TRBV6-6 to TRBJ1-6; 11 nucleotides agree with TRBD1. V lost 5 bases, J lost 6 bases, and 9 bases stayed unmatched. The germline V gene has CDR1 MNHNY and CDR2 SVGAGI (reference sequence). The CDR3 totals 17 residues. CDR3 residues: CASSRRTGGIVNSPLHF. DNA of the CDR3: TGTGCCAGCAGTCGCCGGACAGGGGGCATCGTTAATTCACCCCTCCACTTT.

The V gene is TRBV19, the J gene TRBJ2-1, with 13 nucleotides matching TRBD2. The trim removed 8 bases at V and 8 bases at J, leaving 12 bases unmatched. This CDR3 contains 16 residues. Germline V gene sequence: CDR1 LNHDA, CDR2 SQIVND (reference sequence). CDR3 protein: CASHPGLAGVVDEQFF. DNA of the CDR3: TGTGCCAGTCACCCCGGACTAGCGGGAGTAGTAGATGAGCAGTTCTTC.

This clone was counted between two and nine times. The chain carries TRBV7-2 and TRBJ1-1; D is ambiguous. There are 14 residues in the CDR3. The V end lost 5 bases, the J end lost 0 bases, and 10 bases lay between the germline ends. Germline values: CDR1 SGHTA, CDR2 FQGNSA. The CDR3, as DNA: TGTGCCAGCAGCCCACAGCACTTGAACACTGAAGCTTTCTTT. It translates to CASSPQHLNTEAFF.

The chain carries TRBV6-2 or TRBV6-3 and TRBJ2-7; the D gene is possibly TRBD1 (5 bases). Trimming cost V 2 bases and J 3 bases, with 11 bases left between them. CDR1 and CDR2 from the germline V gene are MNHEY and SVGEGT. The CDR3 length is 14 residues. The CDR3 here is CASSYADRFYEQYF. The CDR3 nucleotides are TGTGCCAGCAGTTACGCCGACAGATTCTACGAGCAGTACTTC.

The chain joins TRBV5-6 to TRBJ1-2; D not certain. V dropped 0 bases and J dropped 5 bases, with 8 bases sitting between them. Germline V gene data show CDR1 as SGHDT and CDR2 as YYEEEE. The length of the CDR3 is 13 residues. The CDR3 nucleotides read TGTGCCAGCAGCTTGGGGGCACATTATGGCTACACCTTC. Encoded protein: CASSLGAHYGYTF. The full variable domain, its missing parts supplied by reference TRBV5-6 and TRBJ1-2, is DAGVTQSPTHLIKTRGQQVTLRCSPKSGHDTVSWYQQALGQGPQFIFQYYEEEERQRGNFPDRFSGHQFPNYSSELNVNALLLGDSALYLCASSLGAHYGYTFGSGTRLTVV.

The chain is built from TRBV29-1 and TRBJ2-3; D is perhaps TRBD2 (6 bases). Germline V gene sequence: CDR1 SQVTM, CDR2 ANQGSEA. The length of the CDR3 is 13 residues. V was clipped by 2 bases and J by 4 bases, with 10 bases between them. The CDR3: CSVENGLSDTQYF. The CDR3 DNA sequence: TGCAGCGTTGAAAACGGACTATCAGATACGCAGTATTTT.

The V gene is TRBV6-5, the J gene TRBJ2-7; 10 bases align to TRBD1. CDR1 is MNHEY, CDR2 SVGAGI, per germline. V lost 0 bases, J lost 3 bases, and 2 bases stayed unmatched. This CDR3 contains 15 residues. The CDR3 nucleotides read TGTGCCAGCAGTTACTCGGGACAGGGGAGCTACGAGCAGTACTTC. Amino acid sequence: CASSYSGQGSYEQYF.